This T cell receptor (beta chain) appears in the sequencing data of a study of blood T cell repertoires in COVID-19. Study processing details: How many nucleated cells were present was estimated from reference gene primer amplification. The protocol was immunoSEQ multiplex PCR, while the TCRdb copy is restricted to in-frame clones and leaves out a portion. The V and J calls and clone size are taken from that table; D and trimming were inferred from the DNA. The table records approximately 150,000 clones, around 88% of them present only once. Trimming took 3 bases from V and 1 from J, leaving 10 bases between them. Per the germline V gene, CDR1 is SGDLS and CDR2 is YYNGEE. This CDR3 comprises 14 residues.

Sequencing input: peripheral blood. The receptor comes from a woman aged 55-69 years with acute or convalescent COVID-19. The chain couples TRBV9 to TRBJ1-1; D is unresolved. This CDR3 is CASSGQASNTEAFF. CDR3 coding DNA: TGTGCCAGCAGCGGGCAGGCCTCGAACACTGAAGCTTTCTTT.